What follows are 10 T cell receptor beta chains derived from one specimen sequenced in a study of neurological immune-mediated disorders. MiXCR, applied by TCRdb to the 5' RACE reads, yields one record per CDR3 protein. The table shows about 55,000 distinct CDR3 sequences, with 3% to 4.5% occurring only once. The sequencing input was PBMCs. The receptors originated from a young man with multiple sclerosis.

The CDR3 DNA is TGCAGTGCTACGACAGGGGGCTACGAGCAGTACTTC. Translating it yields CSATTGGYEQYF. The V gene is TRBV20-1, the J gene TRBJ2-7; TRBD1 matches at 9 bases. J lost 3 bases, V lost 4 bases, and 1 base had no gene match. The CDR3 spans 12 residues. Germline assignment: CDR1 DFQATT and CDR2 SNEGSKA (reference sequence).

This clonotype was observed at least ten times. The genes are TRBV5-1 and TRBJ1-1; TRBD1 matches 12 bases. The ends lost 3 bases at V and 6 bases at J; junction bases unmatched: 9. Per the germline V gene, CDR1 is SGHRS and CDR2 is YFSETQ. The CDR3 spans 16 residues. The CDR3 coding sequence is TGCGCCAGCAGCTACGATCCGGGACAGGGGGCCGCTGAAGCTTTCTTT. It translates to CASSYDPGQGAAEAFF.

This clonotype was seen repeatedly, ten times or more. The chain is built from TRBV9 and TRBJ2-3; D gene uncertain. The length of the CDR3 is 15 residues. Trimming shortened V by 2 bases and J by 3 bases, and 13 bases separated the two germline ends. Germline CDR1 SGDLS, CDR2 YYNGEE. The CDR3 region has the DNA TGTGCCAGCAGCGTGAGCCACTTAGGGACAGATACGCAGTATTTT. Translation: CASSVSHLGTDTQYF.

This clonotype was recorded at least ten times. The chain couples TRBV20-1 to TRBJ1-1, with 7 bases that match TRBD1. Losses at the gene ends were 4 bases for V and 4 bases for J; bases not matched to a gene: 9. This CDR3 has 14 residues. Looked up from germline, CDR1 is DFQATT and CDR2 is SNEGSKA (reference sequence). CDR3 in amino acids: CSAKKGGPGTEAFF. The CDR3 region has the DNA TGCAGTGCTAAGAAAGGGGGCCCGGGCACTGAAGCTTTCTTT.

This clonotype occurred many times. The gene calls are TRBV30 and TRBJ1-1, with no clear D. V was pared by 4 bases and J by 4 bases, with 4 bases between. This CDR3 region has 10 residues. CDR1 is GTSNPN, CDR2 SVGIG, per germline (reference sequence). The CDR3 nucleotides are TGTGCCTGGAAGGGCACTGAAGCTTTCTTT. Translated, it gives CAWKGTEAFF.

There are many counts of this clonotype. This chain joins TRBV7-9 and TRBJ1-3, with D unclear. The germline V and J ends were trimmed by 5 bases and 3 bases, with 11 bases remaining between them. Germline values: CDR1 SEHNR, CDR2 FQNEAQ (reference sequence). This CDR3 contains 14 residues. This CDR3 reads CASSQTGDGNTIYF. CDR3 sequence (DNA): TGTGCCAGCAGCCAGACGGGTGATGGAAACACCATATATTTT. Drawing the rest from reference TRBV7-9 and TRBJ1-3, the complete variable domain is DTGVSQNPRHKITKRGQNVTFRCDPISEHNRLYWYRQTLGQGPEFLTYFQNEAQLEKSRLLSDRFSAERPKGSFSTLEIQRTEQGDSAMYLCASSQTGDGNTIYFGEGSWLTVV.

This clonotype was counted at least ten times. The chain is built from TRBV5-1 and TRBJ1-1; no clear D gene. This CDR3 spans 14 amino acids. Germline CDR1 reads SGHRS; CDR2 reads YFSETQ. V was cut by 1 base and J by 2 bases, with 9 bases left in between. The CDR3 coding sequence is TGCGCCAGCAGCTTGACAGATAGTAACACTGAAGCTTTCTTT. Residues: CASSLTDSNTEAFF.

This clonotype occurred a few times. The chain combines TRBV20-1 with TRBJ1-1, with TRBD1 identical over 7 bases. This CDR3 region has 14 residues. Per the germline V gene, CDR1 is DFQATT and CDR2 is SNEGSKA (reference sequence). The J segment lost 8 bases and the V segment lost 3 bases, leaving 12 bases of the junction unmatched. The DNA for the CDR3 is TGCAGTGCTAGGATAGGAAAGGGGGCTTGGGAAGCTTTCTTT. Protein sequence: CSARIGKGAWEAFF.

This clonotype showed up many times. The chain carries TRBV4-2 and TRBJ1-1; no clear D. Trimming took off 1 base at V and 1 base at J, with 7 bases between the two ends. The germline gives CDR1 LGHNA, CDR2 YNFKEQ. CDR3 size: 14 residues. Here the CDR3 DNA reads TGTGCCAGCAGCCAAGGGTTACCGAACACTGAAGCTTTCTTT. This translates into CASSQGLPNTEAFF.

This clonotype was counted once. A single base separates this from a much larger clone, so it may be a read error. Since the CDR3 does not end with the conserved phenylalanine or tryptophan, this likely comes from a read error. The DNA for the CDR3 is TGCAGTGCTAGCGGGACAGTCTCCTACGAGCAGTACATC. Protein product: CSASGTVSYEQYI. The chain uses TRBV20-1 and TRBJ2-7, with 7 bases lining up with TRBD1. CDR1 is DFQATT, CDR2 SNEGSKA, per germline (reference sequence). V lost 3 bases to trimming and J lost 0 bases; unmatched junction nucleotides: 2. The CDR3 sequence is 13 residues long.